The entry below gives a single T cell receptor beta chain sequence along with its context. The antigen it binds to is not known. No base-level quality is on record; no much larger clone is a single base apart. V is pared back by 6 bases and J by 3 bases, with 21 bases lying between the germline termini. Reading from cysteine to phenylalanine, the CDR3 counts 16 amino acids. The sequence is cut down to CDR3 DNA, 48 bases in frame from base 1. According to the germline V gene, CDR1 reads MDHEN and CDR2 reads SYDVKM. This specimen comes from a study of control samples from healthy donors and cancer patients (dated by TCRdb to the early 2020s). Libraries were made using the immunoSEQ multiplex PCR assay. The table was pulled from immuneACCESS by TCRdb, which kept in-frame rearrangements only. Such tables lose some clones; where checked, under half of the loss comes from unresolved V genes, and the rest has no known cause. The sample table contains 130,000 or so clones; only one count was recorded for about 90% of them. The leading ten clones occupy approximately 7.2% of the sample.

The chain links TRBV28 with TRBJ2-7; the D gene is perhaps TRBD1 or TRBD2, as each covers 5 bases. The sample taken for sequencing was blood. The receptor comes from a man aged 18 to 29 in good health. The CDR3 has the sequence CASRPPTGTTIYEQYF. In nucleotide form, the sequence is TGTGCCAGCAGGCCACCAACCGGGACGACTATCTACGAGCAGTACTTC.